This T cell receptor beta chain was found in a study of T cell responses to AZD1222 COVID-19 vaccine. Study conclusions and caveats: In a largely white British group with more females than males, clonal diversity was possibly underestimated.

For this clone: What it recognizes is unknown.

The germline gives CDR1 MNHEY, CDR2 SVGAGI. Trimming shortened V by 1 base and J by 0 bases, and 12 bases separated the two germline ends. The CDR3 extends over 16 amino acids. Clones were read by immunoSEQ multiplex PCR, and TCRdb kept only the in-frame ones, dropping some. The sample contains some 170,000 clones, around nine tenths of which appear only once. This TCR was sampled from an adult in good health. The rearrangement links TRBV6-5 to TRBJ1-2; a possible D gene is TRBD1 (5 bases). The material sequenced was peripheral blood, taken on day 0 of AZD1222 vaccination. The CDR3 DNA reads TGTGCCAGCAGTTACTTGGAGGGGATTACTAACTATGGCTACACCTTC. Protein product: CASSYLEGITNYGYTF.